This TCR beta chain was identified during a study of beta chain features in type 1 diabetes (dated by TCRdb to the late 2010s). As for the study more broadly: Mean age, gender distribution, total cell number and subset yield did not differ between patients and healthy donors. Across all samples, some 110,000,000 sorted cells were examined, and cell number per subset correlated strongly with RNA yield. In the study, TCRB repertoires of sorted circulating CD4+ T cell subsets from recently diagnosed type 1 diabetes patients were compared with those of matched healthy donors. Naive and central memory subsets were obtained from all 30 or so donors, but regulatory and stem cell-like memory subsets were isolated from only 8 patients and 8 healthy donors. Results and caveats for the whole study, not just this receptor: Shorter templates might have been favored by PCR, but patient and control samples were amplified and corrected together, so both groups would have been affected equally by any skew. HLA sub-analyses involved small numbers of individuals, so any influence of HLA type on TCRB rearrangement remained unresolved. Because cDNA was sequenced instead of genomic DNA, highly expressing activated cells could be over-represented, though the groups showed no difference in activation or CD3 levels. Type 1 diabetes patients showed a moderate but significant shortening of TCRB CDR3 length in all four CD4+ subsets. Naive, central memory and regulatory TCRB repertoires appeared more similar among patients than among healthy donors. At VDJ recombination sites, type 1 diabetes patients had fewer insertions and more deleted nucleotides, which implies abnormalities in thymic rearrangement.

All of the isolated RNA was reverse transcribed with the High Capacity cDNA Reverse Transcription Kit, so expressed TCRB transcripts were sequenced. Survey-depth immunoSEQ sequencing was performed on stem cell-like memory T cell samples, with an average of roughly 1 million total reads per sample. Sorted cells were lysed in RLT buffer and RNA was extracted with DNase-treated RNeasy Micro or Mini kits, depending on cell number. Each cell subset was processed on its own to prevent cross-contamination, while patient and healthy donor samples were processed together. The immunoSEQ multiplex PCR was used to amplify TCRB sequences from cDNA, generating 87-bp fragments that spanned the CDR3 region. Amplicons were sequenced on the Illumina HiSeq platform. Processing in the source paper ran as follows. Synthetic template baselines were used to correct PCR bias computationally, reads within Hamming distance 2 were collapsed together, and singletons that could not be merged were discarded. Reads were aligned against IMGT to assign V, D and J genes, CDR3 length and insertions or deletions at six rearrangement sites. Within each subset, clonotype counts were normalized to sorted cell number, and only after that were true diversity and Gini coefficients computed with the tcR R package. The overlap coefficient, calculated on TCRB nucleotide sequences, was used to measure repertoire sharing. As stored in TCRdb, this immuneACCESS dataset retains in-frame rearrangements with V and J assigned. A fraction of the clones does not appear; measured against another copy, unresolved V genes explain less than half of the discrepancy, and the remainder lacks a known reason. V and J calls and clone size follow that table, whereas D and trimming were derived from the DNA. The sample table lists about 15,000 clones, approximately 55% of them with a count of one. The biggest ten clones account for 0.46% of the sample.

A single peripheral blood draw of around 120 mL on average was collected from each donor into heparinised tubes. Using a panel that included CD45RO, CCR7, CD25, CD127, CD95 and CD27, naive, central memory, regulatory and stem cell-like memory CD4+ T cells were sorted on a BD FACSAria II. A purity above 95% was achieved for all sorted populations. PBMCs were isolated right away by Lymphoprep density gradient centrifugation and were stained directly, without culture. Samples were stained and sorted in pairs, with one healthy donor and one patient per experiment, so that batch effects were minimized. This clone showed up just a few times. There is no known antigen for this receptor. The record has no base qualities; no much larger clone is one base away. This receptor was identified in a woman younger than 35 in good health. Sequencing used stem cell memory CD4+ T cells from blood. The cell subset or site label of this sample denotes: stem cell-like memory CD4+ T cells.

The CDR3 sequence is CASSSTGGGNEQFF. The nucleotides read TGCGCCAGCAGCTCCACAGGGGGCGGGAATGAGCAGTTCTTC. In this chain, TRBV5-1 is recombined with TRBJ2-1, and 9 junctional nucleotides match TRBD1. V ends up 3 bases short and J 7 bases short, with an unmatched junction base count of 5. CDR1 and CDR2 were assigned from the germline V gene as SGHRS and YFSETQ. Inclusive of the bounding cysteine and phenylalanine, the CDR3 is 14 residues long. The sequence is cut down to CDR3 DNA, 42 bases in frame from base 1.